What follows is one TCR beta chain and its context. The germline gives CDR1 KGHSH, CDR2 LQKENI. The V gene lost 3 bases and the J gene lost 4 bases, with 13 bases spanning the gap. The CDR3 length is 16 residues. Original data processing: Amplification with reference gene primers provided the estimates of nucleated cell counts. Data came from immunoSEQ multiplex PCR; TCRdb stores just in-frame clones and leaves some out. The V and J calls and clone size are taken from that table; D and trimming were inferred from the DNA. Of around 42,000 clones listed, roughly four fifths are singletons. The data derive from a study of blood T cell repertoires in COVID-19. Study-wide background: COVID-19 samples collected from the United States, Italy and Spain covered acute and convalescent phases. In each case, the material was cDNA or gDNA derived from T cells, B-cell-depleted T cells, or PBMCs.

This sequence was found in a woman at least 80 years old with acute or convalescent COVID-19. The sample taken for sequencing was peripheral blood. The rearrangement joins TRBV18 to TRBJ2-6; the D gene is possibly TRBD2 (6 bases). The CDR3 loop reads CASSPRRGAGANVLTF. CDR3 in DNA: TGTGCCAGCTCACCCCGACGCGGGGCAGGGGCCAACGTCCTGACTTTC.